This record looks at one T cell receptor beta chain sequence and its context. Trimming left V 8 bases short and J 5 bases short, with 28 bases between. The CDR3 has 17 residues. Per the germline V gene, CDR1 is SGHTA and CDR2 is FQGNSA. The entry originates in a study of PD-L1 blockade in urothelial cancer. Study information: The number of prior chemotherapy regimens per patient was 0 to 3.

Every PCR was spiked with synthetic TCR analog templates. Profiled with immunoSEQ multiplex PCR; TCRdb holds only in-frame clones, not every one. The sample yields some 54,000 clones, under 90% seen once. Samples spanned pretreatment and treatment, with 1 to 8 time points per patient. The source of this sequence is a man aged 35-49 years with urothelial cancer. The chain joins TRBV7-2 to TRBJ2-7, with TRBD2 as a possible D gene (6 bases). Sequenced here: PBMCs, sampled around atezolizumab (anti-PD-L1) treatment. The CDR3 region is CASGLWQGGNRGNEQYF. The CDR3 DNA is TGTGCCAGCGGACTTTGGCAGGGCGGGAACCGGGGGAACGAGCAGTACTTC.